A selection of T cell receptor beta chains follows, all from one sample in a study of CD8+ T cells in alopecia areata. Libraries were prepared by immunoSEQ multiplex PCR; TCRdb keeps only in-frame clonotypes and omits some of them. This sample yields some 130,000 clones, of which roughly 64% are seen a single time; roughly 6.5% belongs to the top ten. The sample here was CD4+ T cells sorted from blood, taken at week 0. These receptors were obtained from a human donor with alopecia areata. CDR3s leave out the opening cysteine and the closing phenylalanine or tryptophan. Each record gives: V gene, CDR3 protein.

TRBV7-9 | ASSATVMLTRHNEQF
TRBV7-9 | ASSPKVEAF
TRBV25-1 | ASSAQTGTGGAYYGYT
TRBV5-6 | ASSLRQGSYNEQF
TRBV27 | ASSFRGLNTEAF
TRBV6-5 | ASRRGRDYGYT
TRBV5-6 | ASSLGGRNQPQH
TRBV30 | AWLRGATEAF
TRBV6-6 | ASHTGTSGRNEQF
TRBV5-1 | ASSLGGTSQETQY
TRBV4-1 | ASSQEVGTGALSEEKLF
TRBV29-1 | SVKSVRQTYNEQF
TRBV27 | ASSQNRAEGGSSPLH
TRBV27 | ASSPQVGVRTLYT
TRBV29-1 | SVHRDGNTGELF
TRBV2 | AQRDGGRQY
TRBV30 | AWSLRGRDSPLH
TRBV6-5 | ASSYSRDSNEQY
TRBV5-6 | ASSLRDSLAPGYT
TRBV27 | ASSFSGGSLT
TRBV29-1 | SGGTVQETQY
TRBV20-1 | SARRPGGYT
TRBV18 | ASSPRGVGNEQF
TRBV20-1 | SARDREGAF
TRBV4-3 | ASSQDPPAGGAYSYEQY
TRBV30 | AWSVVGTDQPQH
TRBV5-1 | ASSVWLATNEKLF
TRBV25-1 | ASRGTSYEQY
TRBV11-2 | ASSVGLPTDTQY
TRBV6-6 | ASSYDRAYEQY
TRBV4-1 | ASSQGGTAQETQY
TRBV2 | ASSALAGGTDTQY
TRBV6-5 | ASSYGRPGNQPQH
TRBV9 | ASSVEGITEAF
TRBV30 | ALPGPSGANVLT
TRBV28 | ASSLLTGGAATGELF
TRBV30 | AWSHSLWLTDTQY
TRBV7-2 | ASKGGAFGNTIY
TRBV7-2 | ASSSLTSGGRYEQY
TRBV9 | ASSATDTQY
TRBV23-1 | ASSWAGSNQPQH
TRBV19 | ASSRGQGTYEQY
TRBV15 | ATSRDQDSPLH
TRBV4-3 | ASSQAGTAKDTQY
TRBV7-2 | ASSLESGARNEQY
TRBV7-9 | ASSSQGWETQY
TRBV5-1 | ASSLEPWEQY
TRBV2 | ASSEASGGPYEQY
TRBV10-3 | AISDGDDTPYEQY
TRBV7-2 | ASSLAPYKGDANQPQH
TRBV5-1 | ASSLVQGGYEQY
TRBV30 | GTPRASSYNEQF
TRBV30 | AWSPPGDTQY
TRBV9 | ASSIGTTQETQY
TRBV4-2 | ASRSSGGAYNEQF